This T cell receptor beta chain was sequenced in a study of T cell responses to AZD1222 COVID-19 vaccine (dated by TCRdb to about 2021). Notes on the research overall: TCR sequencing covered more than 230 trial participants: 207 given two doses of AZD1222 and 26 given two doses of MenACWY control vaccine. Trial participants were enrolled by age into 18-55, 56-69 and 70-plus year subgroups, with roughly 160, 29 and 62 TCR-sequenced participants respectively. The paper's findings and limits, for the study overall: Because no day 14 peak-response samples were available, the repertoires could be characterized only after the peak T cell response. Spike-specific TCR breadth and depth rose significantly after two AZD1222 doses compared with day 0 and with MenACWY recipients. The 56-69-year group was small, and its depth increase did not reach significance, likely because of low power. Conclusions about previously exposed vaccinees were limited because only six AZD1222 recipients were SARS-CoV-2 seropositive at baseline. Vaccine-associated CD4 TCRs spanned the whole spike protein, with dominant responses in regions 160-218 and 743-854. Nearly half of unique spike-specific TCRs reportedly recognized epitopes outside regions mutated in the B.1.351 and B.1.1.7 variants. Participants were mostly white British and included more females than males, and it was suggested by the authors that clonal diversity may have been underestimated.

Comments on this clone: Its antigen target is currently unknown. It has no much larger one-base neighbor in the sample; base qualities were not kept.

The sample's time point label is to be understood as: baseline before first vaccination. In light of the paper, this sample's treatment or condition label describes: meningococcal conjugate vaccine given as trial control. Samples from vaccinated people were obtained from the UK trials COV001 and COV002, which included a single-blind randomized controlled phase 2/3 trial of AZD1222 (ChAdOx1 nCoV-19) in healthy adults. Trial participant PBMC samples were collected at day 0 and day 28 after the second dose for TCRbeta chain sequencing. The CDR3 regions of human TCRbeta chains were analyzed by immunosequencing. Turning to the authors' computational methods: Repertoire TCRs were matched against a reference library of SARS-CoV-2-specific TCRs generated with the MIRA antigen-specificity platform. Breadth meant the fraction of unique TCRs that were SARS-CoV-2-associated, whereas depth meant the fraction of total T cells that were SARS-CoV-2-associated. Using the MIRA data, every spike-specific TCR was mapped to the spike region that the TCR reacted to and assigned to either a CD4 or a CD8 class. Log10-transformed breadth and depth values were compared by one-way ANOVA with Sidak's multiple comparisons tests. TCRdb took this table from immuneACCESS and kept in-frame rearrangements with V and J called. Such tables lack part of the clones; where checked against another copy, unresolved V genes explain under half of the gap, and the rest is unexplained. V and J calls and clone size are copied from that table; D and trimming were computed from the DNA. The sample has about 78,000 clones on record, over 75% of them singletons. The ten largest clones capture approximately 4.7% of the sample.

The sequenced sample was peripheral blood, obtained on day 0 of MenACWY control vaccination. The receptor was isolated from an adult in good health.

The nucleotide sequence is TGTGCCAGCAGTCCGAACCCGGACAGGCAAGAGACCCAGTACTTC. It specifies CASSPNPDRQETQYF. The rearrangement joined TRBV28 to TRBJ2-5, with 7 bases aligning to TRBD1. The CDR3 contains 15 residues, cysteine and phenylalanine counted. Left in the record is the CDR3 DNA by itself, 45 bases read in frame from the first base. V trim: 5 bases; J trim: 2 bases; unmatched bases: 8. CDR1 is given as MDHEN and CDR2 as SYDVKM, both from the germline V gene.